The 23 T cell receptor beta chains reported below all come from one sample, sequenced in a study of beta chain features in type 1 diabetes. General observations from the study: TCRB CDR3 length was moderately but significantly reduced in all four CD4+ subsets of Type 1 diabetes patients.

No cognate antigen is known for these TCRs. Investigators reverse transcribed all isolated RNA, so they sequenced expressed TCRB transcripts. The table came from immunoSEQ multiplex PCR; TCRdb's copy has only in-frame clones and leaves some out. The profile shows about 340,000 clones, roughly 13% of them singletons. The specimen sequenced was naive CD4+ T cells from blood. The receptor set was obtained from a woman under 30 with type 1 diabetes.

V and J are TRBV25-1 and TRBJ2-3; possible D gene TRBD1, 6 bases. The germline V gene has CDR1 MGHDK and CDR2 SYGVNS. The CDR3 covers 15 residues. V lost 5 bases and J 6 bases, leaving 18 bases between the germline ends. The CDR3 coding sequence is TGTGCCAGCAGTATCGGACATGCCCAGGGGGATACGCAGTATTTT. It specifies CASSIGHAQGDTQYF.

V usage is TRBV11-2 and J usage is TRBJ1-5; no definite D call. V lost 4 bases to trimming and J lost 3 bases, with 10 bases between them. CDR1 is SGHAT, CDR2 FQNNGV, per germline. The CDR3 contains 14 residues. The CDR3 here is CASSWGGHNQPQHF. The CDR3, as DNA: TGTGCCAGCAGCTGGGGAGGGCACAATCAGCCCCAGCATTTT.

The rearrangement joins TRBV4-3 to TRBJ2-4; no definite D call. This CDR3 is 15 amino acids long. Germline V gene data show CDR1 as LGHNA and CDR2 as YSLEER. V was cut by 0 bases and J by 1 base, with 7 bases left in between. The CDR3 DNA reads TGCGCCAGCAGCCAAGAAGTGAGGGCCAAAAACATTCAGTACTTC. Its protein product is CASSQEVRAKNIQYF.

There are a few counts of this clone. The chain joins TRBV7-9 to TRBJ2-2, with a possible D match to TRBD1 (5 bases). With 5 bases removed from V and 0 bases from J, the gap between germline ends came to 19 bases. In germline, CDR1 is SEHNR, CDR2 FQNEAQ (reference sequence). CDR3 length: 18 residues. CDR3 nucleotides: TGTGCCAGCAGCCATCCCCCGCCGGCAGGGACGAACACCGGGGAGCTGTTTTTT. It yields the protein CASSHPPPAGTNTGELFF.

This clone was found a few times. This sequence joins TRBV27 and TRBJ1-2; 8 positions agree with TRBD1. Germline loops: CDR1 MNHEY, CDR2 SMNVEV (reference sequence). The CDR3 contains 14 residues. Losses at the gene ends were 6 bases for V and 3 bases for J; bases not matched to a gene: 6. This CDR3 reads CASSSLTGDYGYTF. DNA of the CDR3: TGTGCCAGCAGCTCCTTGACAGGGGACTATGGCTACACCTTC.

V usage is TRBV6-1 and J usage is TRBJ2-5, with 7 bases that match TRBD2. The V gene end was trimmed by 6 bases and the J gene end by 5 bases; junction bases not matched to a gene: 6. This CDR3 has 13 amino acids. CDR1 MNHNS and CDR2 SASEGT come from the germline V gene. CDR3 region: CASRAGVRETQYF. In DNA form, the CDR3 reads TGTGCCAGCAGGGCGGGAGTGAGGGAGACCCAGTACTTC.

The table lists this clone with a few counts. J is TRBJ2-1 and V is TRBV30; 8 bases agree with TRBD2. This CDR3 is 15 amino acids long. Germline trimming cut 0 bases from V and 8 bases from J; bases unmatched to any gene: 9. From germline, CDR1 is GTSNPN and CDR2 SVGIG (reference sequence). In DNA, the CDR3 is TGTGCCTGGAGTGTACGGGGGGGACGAGTCTATGAGCAGTTCTTC. Protein product: CAWSVRGGRVYEQFF. Full variable domain (remainder filled in from reference TRBV30 and TRBJ2-1): SQTIHQWPATLVQPVGSPLSLECTVEGTSNPNLYWYRQAAGRGLQLLFYSVGIGQISSEVPQNLSASRPQDRQFILSSKKLLLSDSGFYLCAWSVRGGRVYEQFFGPGTRLTVL.

Turning to this clone: The junction departs from the called germline gene at one end, perhaps through a read error. J is TRBJ1-2 and V is TRBV30; D gene ambiguous. The germline gives CDR1 GTSNPN, CDR2 SVGIG (reference sequence). The length of the CDR3 is 11 residues. CDR3 amino acids: CAWSVNRKLVF. CDR3 nucleotide sequence: TGTGCCTGGAGTGTTAACAGAAAATTGGTGTTC.

The CDR3: CASSNPQGPTEAFF. The CDR3, as DNA: TGCGCCAGCAGCAACCCCCAGGGGCCCACTGAAGCTTTCTTT. The rearrangement links TRBV5-1 to TRBJ1-1; perhaps TRBD1 as D (6 bases). V was trimmed by 4 bases and J by 4 bases, leaving 14 bases between them. CDR1 is SGHRS, CDR2 YFSETQ, per germline. The length of the CDR3 is 14 residues.

This clone showed up just a few times. The chain links TRBV2 to TRBJ2-1; 7 nucleotides align to TRBD2. The ends lost 6 bases at V and 7 bases at J; junction bases unmatched: 6. Germline V gene lookup returns CDR1 SNHLY and CDR2 FYNNEI. The CDR3 is 13 residues long. As DNA, the CDR3 is TGTGCCAGCAGCTCCGGGACTAATAATGAGCAGTTCTTC. Translated, it gives CASSSGTNNEQFF.

The V gene is TRBV5-4, the J gene TRBJ2-5, with D possibly TRBD1 on 5 matching bases. Per the germline V gene, CDR1 is SGHNT and CDR2 is YYREEE (reference sequence). The CDR3 is 14 amino acids. With 5 bases removed from V and 5 bases from J, the gap between germline ends came to 16 bases. The CDR3 DNA sequence: TGTGCCAGCAGGAGCGACAGTGGGCGGGAGACCCAGTACTTC. Amino acids: CASRSDSGRETQYF.

In this sample, this clone turned up a few times. V is TRBV4-1 and J is TRBJ2-1, with TRBD2 matching 11 bases. V shed 0 bases and J 9 bases; nucleotides not matched to a gene: 10. The CDR3 spans 17 residues. Germline V CDR1 and CDR2: MGHRA, YSYEKL. The chain's CDR3 is CASSQDIVSGRAGEQFF. The CDR3 DNA sequence: TGCGCCAGCAGCCAAGATATCGTTAGCGGGAGGGCAGGTGAGCAGTTCTTC.

The genes are TRBV7-9 and TRBJ1-5, with D hard to call. The V gene lost 5 bases and the J gene lost 2 bases, with 13 bases spanning the gap. CDR3 length equals 15 residues. Germline loops: CDR1 SEHNR, CDR2 FQNEAQ (reference sequence). The CDR3 here is CASSLGSRGNQPQHF. CDR3 bases: TGTGCCAGCAGCCTAGGGAGCCGCGGCAATCAGCCCCAGCATTTT.

The rearrangement links TRBV11-2 to TRBJ2-7; TRBD2 aligns across 9 bases. V shed 5 bases and J 3 bases; nucleotides not matched to a gene: 11. The CDR3 length is 16 residues. The germline V gene encodes CDR1 SGHAT and CDR2 FQNNGV. CDR3 in DNA: TGTGCCAGCAGCCAAAGACGGGCTAGCGGGAACTACGAGCAGTACTTC. This codes for CASSQRRASGNYEQYF.

V is TRBV5-1 and J is TRBJ2-1; maybe TRBD2 (6 bases). CDR1 SGHRS and CDR2 YFSETQ come from the germline V gene. Trimming shortened V by 0 bases and J by 7 bases, and 17 bases separated the two germline ends. The length of the CDR3 is 16 residues. The CDR3 region is CASSLGSPLSGNEQFF. DNA of the CDR3: TGCGCCAGCAGCTTGGGGTCTCCCCTAAGCGGGAATGAGCAGTTCTTC. The variable domain in full, with the rest retrieved from reference TRBV5-1 and TRBJ2-1, is KAGVTQTPRYLIKTRGQQVTLSCSPISGHRSVSWYQQTPGQGLQFLFEYFSETQRNKGNFPGRFSGRQFSNSRSEMNVSTLELGDSALYLCASSLGSPLSGNEQFFGPGTRLTVL.

The sample holds a few counts of this clone. The CDR3 sequence is CAWSRTGEREQFF. The CDR3 nucleotides are TGTGCCTGGAGTCGGACAGGGGAACGTGAGCAGTTCTTC. The chain employs TRBV30 and TRBJ2-1, with TRBD1 identical over 9 bases. Germline CDR1 GTSNPN, CDR2 SVGIG (reference sequence). This CDR3 has 13 amino acids. V dropped 2 bases and J dropped 9; count of bases not matched to a gene: 5.

V usage is TRBV25-1 and J usage is TRBJ1-2; 7 bases map to TRBD1. J gave up 7 bases and V 5 bases, and 10 bases lay outside the gene matches. Germline V CDR1 and CDR2: MGHDK, SYGVNS. This CDR3 is 14 amino acids long. The CDR3, as DNA: TGTGCCAGCAGTTCGAGACAGGGTGATGGTGGCTACACCTTC. It is translated as CASSSRQGDGGYTF.

This clone was seen a handful of times. V is TRBV5-1 and J is TRBJ2-7, with 8 bases fitting TRBD2. Germline V gene data show CDR1 as SGHRS and CDR2 as YFSETQ. V shed 6 bases and J 5 bases; nucleotides not matched to a gene: 10. The CDR3 spans 14 residues. The CDR3 nucleotides read TGCGCCAGCACTGCGGGACTAGGGGAAGACGAGCAGTACTTC. This encodes CASTAGLGEDEQYF.

This sequence joins TRBV29-1 and TRBJ2-1; 8 positions match TRBD2. This CDR3 is 13 amino acids long. Germline V gene lookup returns CDR1 SQVTM and CDR2 ANQGSEA. The CDR3 reads CSFGRVRGNEQFF. The DNA for the CDR3 is TGCAGTTTCGGGAGGGTAAGGGGGAATGAGCAGTTCTTC.

There are many counts of this clone. The chain employs TRBV29-1 and TRBJ2-7; TRBD1 is a possible D gene (6 bases). This CDR3 is built from 11 residues. Germline values: CDR1 SQVTM, CDR2 ANQGSEA. The V gene lost 6 bases and the J gene lost 6 bases, with 12 bases spanning the gap. CDR3: CSVRAGVEQYV. For the CDR3, the DNA is TGCAGCGTCCGAGCAGGGGTCGAGCAGTACGTC.

This rearrangement joins TRBV19 to TRBJ2-1, with 11 bases lining up with TRBD2. This CDR3 region has 14 residues. Germline CDR1 LNHDA, CDR2 SQIVND (reference sequence). V lost 4 bases to trimming and J lost 7 bases; unmatched junction nucleotides: 3. CDR3 sequence reads: CASSKTSGSNEQFF. CDR3 sequence (DNA): TGTGCCAGTAGTAAAACTAGCGGGAGTAATGAGCAGTTCTTC.

This clone showed up just a few times. The chain carries TRBV28 and TRBJ1-1, with D uncertain. Per the germline V gene, CDR1 is MDHEN and CDR2 is SYDVKM. CDR3 length equals 12 residues. The ends were cut back, 8 bases at V and 6 bases at J, with 13 bases in the middle. CDR3 sequence reads: CASQRRPSEAFF. The CDR3 DNA follows: TGTGCCAGCCAAAGGAGGCCCTCTGAAGCTTTCTTT.

A few counts support this clone. Different DNA sequences within this sample yield the same CDR3. The chain has TRBV18 and TRBJ1-5; D gene unclear. V gave up 0 bases and J gave up 0 bases, with 3 bases separating them. Germline CDR1 is KGHSH and CDR2 is LQKENI. The CDR3 contains 14 residues. In DNA form, the CDR3 reads TGTGCCAGCTCACCACCGTATAGCAATCAGCCCCAGCATTTT. It is translated as CASSPPYSNQPQHF.